The 3 T cell receptor beta chains given below trace back to one sample, sequenced in a study of blood T cell repertoires in COVID-19. The table came from immunoSEQ multiplex PCR; TCRdb's copy has only in-frame clones and leaves some out. The sample consists of around 200,000 clones, 80% of them appearing once. Sequences were obtained from PBMCs or T cells enriched from blood (not recorded which). The receptors derive from a woman aged 40 to 49 with acute COVID-19.

The rearrangement links TRBV5-1 to TRBJ1-6, with a possible D match to TRBD1 (6 bases). This CDR3 spans 15 amino acids. The germline V and J ends were trimmed by 7 bases and 7 bases, with 18 bases remaining between them. Germline assignment: CDR1 SGHRS and CDR2 YFSETQ. Here the CDR3 DNA reads TGCGCCAGCGCAGGGGAGCGTCTGGGGAATTCACCCCTCCACTTT. Amino acids: CASAGERLGNSPLHF.

J is TRBJ2-7 and V is TRBV29-1; TRBD2 aligns across 9 bases. J was trimmed by 2 bases and V by 6 bases; bases with no gene match: 8. The CDR3 extends over 14 amino acids. Germline lookup yields CDR1 SQVTM and CDR2 ANQGSEA. CDR3 residues: CSVLTSGYPYEQYF. CDR3 bases: TGCAGCGTCCTGACTAGCGGCTATCCCTACGAGCAGTACTTC.

The chain recombines TRBV2 with TRBJ2-5, with D hard to call. V lost 5 bases to trimming and J lost 3 bases, with 10 bases between them. In germline, CDR1 is SNHLY, CDR2 FYNNEI. The CDR3 is made up of 13 amino acids. The CDR3 nucleotides read TGTGCCAGCAGTCGGAGAAGGAAAGAGACCCAGTACTTC. It codes for CASSRRRKETQYF.